This T cell receptor (beta chain) was found in a study of shared clonotypes between healthy human individuals. Study as a whole: Every donor yielded three CD4 naive, three CD4 memory, two CD8 naive and one CD8 memory plate.

In germline, CDR1 is SGHAT, CDR2 FQNNGV. CDR3 length: 15 amino acids. V shed 10 bases and J shed 0 bases, with 17 bases lying between them. Sequenced by immunoSEQ multiplex PCR; TCRdb stores in-frame clones only, minus some. The table lists about 980,000 clones, about three quarters of them singletons. Those who donated, Caucasian adults without exception, all lived in Nashville, Tennessee. V gene TRBV11-2 combines with J gene TRBJ2-3; D gene uncertain. This sequence originates from a man between 18 and 35 years old in good health. Sequenced material: memory CD4+ T cells sorted from blood. Subset noted: CD45RA-negative fraction. The CDR3 sequence is CATSVLRASTDTQYF. In DNA, the CDR3 is TGTGCCACCTCCGTACTTAGAGCTAGCACAGATACGCAGTATTTT. The variable domain in full, completed from reference TRBV11-2 and TRBJ2-3, reads EAGVAQSPRYKIIEKRQSVAFWCNPISGHATLYWYQQILGQGPKLLIQFQNNGVVDDSQLPKDRFSAERLKGVDSTLKIQPAKLEDSAVYLCATSVLRASTDTQYFGPGTRLTVL.